Below, 18 T cell receptor beta chains from the same sample are listed, as sequenced in a study of vaccination and CD4 T cells after COVID-19 (dated by TCRdb to between 2021 and 2022). Their recognized antigens are unknown. Taken with the paper, the label for treatment or condition translates to: roughly 11-day PBMC culture with coronavirus spike peptide pools or control peptides (ViraFEST assay). The library was prepared using PCR. Reads for this sample came from an Illumina iSeq 100. At the Johns Hopkins FTIC core, DNA from the cultured CD4+ T cells underwent TCR sequencing with the Oncomine TCR Beta short-read assay. TCRdb passed the public sequencing reads through fastp at Q25 and MiXCR, retaining productive beta sequences. Rows are unified per CDR3 protein, each entry keeping the most common DNA and genes. This sample has 20,000 to 25,000 distinct CDR3 sequences in its table, and around 35% of those were observed once. Over 4% of the sample lies in the top ten.

The sample consisted of CD4+ T cells from blood, cultured in vitro, taken before SARS-CoV-2 vaccination. The receptors shown here come from a human donor who had recovered from COVID-19.

The chain links TRBV7-9 to TRBJ2-5, with a weak D call TRBD2 (7 bases). CDR3 size: 15 residues. Germline CDR1 reads SEHNR; CDR2 reads FQNEAQ (reference sequence). Trimming took off 5 bases at V and 1 base at J, with 14 bases between the two ends. The CDR3 bases are TGTGCCAGCAGCCTAGGCGGGGGCGGCCAAGAGACCCAGTACTTC. Amino acids: CASSLGGGGQETQYF.

This clonotype has a handful of counts. The chain has TRBV28 and TRBJ1-1, with 8 nucleotides matching TRBD1. The V gene end was trimmed by 2 bases and the J gene end by 5 bases; junction bases not matched to a gene: 10. CDR1 is MDHEN and CDR2 is SYDVKM in the germline V gene. This CDR3 is 16 amino acids long. The chain's CDR3 is CASSLPRGRFGTEAFF. The CDR3 nucleotides read TGTGCCAGCAGTTTACCCAGGGGGCGCTTTGGTACTGAAGCTTTCTTT.

The V call is TRBV5-5, the J call TRBJ2-2, with D tentatively TRBD1 (6 bases). Germline V gives CDR1 SGHKS, CDR2 YYEKEE (reference sequence). The length of the CDR3 is 15 residues. With 1 base removed from V and 3 bases from J, the gap between germline ends came to 10 bases. The CDR3 reads CASSLSGADTGELFF. The CDR3 bases are TGTGCCAGCAGCTTGTCAGGGGCGGACACCGGGGAGCTGTTTTTT.

The rearrangement links TRBV20-1 to TRBJ2-1; D gene uncertain. The CDR3 loop spans 13 amino acids. The germline V gene encodes CDR1 DFQATT and CDR2 SNEGSKA (reference sequence). V dropped 6 bases and J dropped 12 bases, with 21 bases sitting between them. The CDR3 reads CSALSPLGTGQFF. The CDR3 DNA is TGCAGTGCACTATCGCCGCTAGGTACTGGGCAGTTCTTC.

This chain joins TRBV20-1 and TRBJ1-2; 8 bases agree with TRBD1. There are 13 residues in the CDR3. CDR1 and CDR2 (germline): DFQATT, SNEGSKA (reference sequence). V shed 6 bases and J 5 bases; nucleotides not matched to a gene: 8. This CDR3 reads CSAGQGPGYGYTF. CDR3 coding DNA: TGCAGTGCCGGACAGGGCCCTGGATATGGCTACACCTTC.

This chain joins TRBV7-2 and TRBJ2-7; 7 positions agree with TRBD2. CDR1 SGHTA and CDR2 FQGNSA come from the germline V gene. The V segment lost 3 bases and the J segment 5 bases; nucleotides outside the gene matches: 7. There are 14 residues in the CDR3. CDR3 residues: CASSLGGSLNEQYF. The CDR3 nucleotides read TGTGCCAGCAGCTTGGGCGGGAGTTTAAACGAGCAGTACTTC. Supplemented by reference TRBV7-2 and TRBJ2-7, the full variable domain reads GAGVSQSPSNKVTEKGKDVELRCDPISGHTALYWYRQSLGQGLEFLIYFQGNSAPDKSGLPSDRFSAERTGGSVSTLTIQRTQQEDSAVYLCASSLGGSLNEQYFGPGTRLTVT.

J is TRBJ2-5 and V is TRBV29-1; a weak D match, TRBD2 (5 bases). The CDR3 loop spans 14 amino acids. Germline CDR1 and CDR2: SQVTM and ANQGSEA. The V end was cut by 2 bases, the J end by 7 bases, with 17 bases between. CDR3 nucleotides: TGCAGCGTTGAATGGCCCTTGTTCGAGGGGACCCAGTACTTC. This translates into CSVEWPLFEGTQYF.

This clonotype was recorded a few times. This chain links TRBV7-8 with TRBJ2-7; maybe TRBD2 (6 bases). Germline assignment: CDR1 SGHVS and CDR2 FQNEAQ. V was shortened by 1 base and J by 4 bases, with 14 bases between the two germline ends. CDR3 size: 15 residues. CDR3 nucleotide sequence: TGTGCCAGCAGCTTAGGTCCGGGGGTGGCGTACGAGCAGTACTTC. Amino acid sequence: CASSLGPGVAYEQYF.

Only a few counts were recorded for this clonotype. The genes are TRBV20-1 and TRBJ2-1, with 10 bases matching TRBD2. CDR1 is DFQATT and CDR2 is SNEGSKA in the germline V gene (reference sequence). The CDR3 extends over 13 amino acids. V shed 4 bases and J 4 bases; nucleotides not matched to a gene: 1. The CDR3 spells CSANSGRYNEQFF. Written as DNA, the CDR3 is TGCAGTGCTAATAGCGGGAGGTACAATGAGCAGTTCTTC.

This chain connects TRBV2 to TRBJ2-7; D is possibly TRBD2 (7 bases). The germline V and J ends were trimmed by 2 bases and 7 bases, with 18 bases remaining between them. Looked up from germline, CDR1 is SNHLY and CDR2 is FYNNEI. The CDR3 is made up of 15 amino acids. The CDR3 loop is CASSELAGAPGEQYF. The CDR3 bases are TGTGCCAGCAGTGAACTTGCGGGGGCGCCGGGAGAGCAGTACTTC.

The chain employs TRBV7-8 and TRBJ2-7; a possible D gene is TRBD1 (6 bases). The germline V gene encodes CDR1 SGHVS and CDR2 FQNEAQ. Trimming took off 3 bases at V and 4 bases at J, with 16 bases between the two ends. The CDR3 runs to 15 residues. This chain's CDR3 is CASSFPGTSTYEQYF. The CDR3 DNA is TGTGCCAGCAGCTTTCCGGGGACATCTACTTACGAGCAGTACTTC.

The rearrangement uses TRBV6-1 and TRBJ2-2, with a tentative D call TRBD2 (6 bases). In germline, CDR1 is MNHNS, CDR2 SASEGT. Trimming removed 5 bases at V and 2 bases at J, with 18 bases between. CDR3 length: 17 residues. CDR3: CASSRPTRGYNTGELFF. The DNA of the CDR3 is TGTGCCAGCAGTCGCCCTACTCGGGGGTATAACACCGGGGAGCTGTTTTTT.

This rearrangement joins TRBV6-1 to TRBJ1-1, with a weak D call TRBD1 (6 bases). Germline lookup yields CDR1 MNHNS and CDR2 SASEGT. The V end was cut by 2 bases, the J end by 1 base, with 11 bases between. This CDR3 region has 15 residues. CDR3 sequence (DNA): TGTGCCAGCAGTGAACGCGGCAGGGGGAACACTGAAGCTTTCTTT. This codes for CASSERGRGNTEAFF.

This clonotype was seen a few times. The J gene is TRBJ1-2, the V gene TRBV28; D call uncertain. Germline values: CDR1 MDHEN, CDR2 SYDVKM. The V end lost 5 bases, the J end lost 8 bases, and 9 bases lay between the germline ends. CDR3 length: 11 amino acids. CDR3 coding DNA: TGTGCCAGCAGTACCGTAAGCGGCTACACCTTC. Translated, it gives CASSTVSGYTF.

This clonotype was found a few times. V and J are TRBV28 and TRBJ1-1; no clear D gene. Between the trimmed V and J ends, which lost 2 bases and 1 base, there was a span of 8 bases. CDR1 MDHEN and CDR2 SYDVKM come from the germline V gene. There are 14 residues in the CDR3. The CDR3 loop is CASSLGNKNTEAFF. In DNA form, the CDR3 reads TGTGCCAGCAGTTTAGGGAATAAGAACACTGAAGCTTTCTTT.

J is TRBJ1-1 and V is TRBV20-1; possibly TRBD1 for D (5 bases). With 2 bases removed from V and 5 bases from J, the gap between germline ends came to 12 bases. The length of the CDR3 is 13 residues. CDR1 is DFQATT and CDR2 is SNEGSKA in the germline V gene (reference sequence). DNA for the CDR3: TGCAGTGCTAGAATTGGGGGACGTACTGAAGCTTTCTTT. Amino acids: CSARIGGRTEAFF.

The V gene is TRBV24-1, the J gene TRBJ2-1; 11 bases map to TRBD2. Trimming cost V 3 bases and J 5 bases; bases outside gene matches: 2. The CDR3 has 15 residues. CDR1 and CDR2 (germline): KGHDR, SFDVKD. DNA of the CDR3: TGTGCCACCAGTGATCTGGGACTAGCGGACAATGAGCAGTTCTTC. Its translation: CATSDLGLADNEQFF.

In DNA form, the CDR3 reads TGTGCCAGCAGTTTTGGGACAGTTGGGAACACTGAAGCTTTCTTT. Its protein is CASSFGTVGNTEAFF. This chain joins TRBV28 and TRBJ1-1; TRBD1 aligns across 7 bases. The CDR3 covers 15 residues. From germline, CDR1 is MDHEN and CDR2 SYDVKM. V gave up 3 bases and J gave up 1 base; unmatched junction bases: 5.